This T cell receptor (beta chain) was obtained from a study of human T cells and chemical hapten exposure. During construction of the library, unique molecular identifiers were attached to individual cDNA molecules for quantitative, reproducible TCR counting. TCRdb itself ran the 5' RACE reads through MiXCR, one entry per CDR3 protein. The sample holds about 120,000 distinct CDR3 sequences, more than 15% seen once. The starting material, unfractionated whole blood, was used for total RNA extraction. The CDR3 has 13 residues. V lost 8 bases, J lost 2 bases, and 4 bases stayed unmatched. Germline CDR1 and CDR2: LNHDA and SQIVND (reference sequence).

This clonotype was obtained from a human donor in good health. The genes are TRBV19 and TRBJ2-3, with TRBD1 matching over 7 bases. This CDR3 reads CASRQGTTDTQYF. The DNA of the CDR3 is TGTGCCAGTCGACAGGGAACCACAGATACGCAGTATTTT.